Below are 31 T cell receptor beta chains sequenced from a single sample in a study of cytomegalovirus exposure and HLA in healthy donors. PCR primers comprised 60 Vbeta and 13 Jbeta primers. Generated by immunoSEQ multiplex PCR, the TCRdb table keeps only in-frame clones and is missing some. Of approximately 86,000 clones listed, roughly 85% are singletons. Input material: PBMCs. The receptors shown here come from a man aged 40-49 years in good health and CMV-seropositive.

The rearrangement uses TRBV9 and TRBJ1-4, with 7 bases identical to TRBD1. Germline V lookup: CDR1 SGDLS, CDR2 YYNGEE. The CDR3 covers 14 residues. V gave up 4 bases and J gave up 3 bases; unmatched junction bases: 3. The CDR3 sequence is CASSSGTANEKLFF. CDR3 sequence (DNA): TGTGCCAGCAGCTCCGGGACAGCTAATGAAAAACTGTTTTTT.

The rearrangement links TRBV19 to TRBJ2-2, with TRBD2 matching over 13 bases. Germline V lookup: CDR1 LNHDA, CDR2 SQIVND (reference sequence). The CDR3 contains 18 residues. V trimming: 3 bases; J trimming: 0 bases; junction bases outside the gene matches: 4. CDR3 sequence reads: CASSIPTSGRPNTGELFF. Here the CDR3 DNA reads TGTGCCAGTAGTATCCCGACTAGCGGGAGGCCGAACACCGGGGAGCTGTTTTTT.

V is TRBV15 and J is TRBJ2-3; TRBD2 agrees at 11 bases. The junction had 4 bases not matched to a gene; V was cut back by 4 bases and J by 1 base. The CDR3 spans 16 residues. Germline-derived CDR1 and CDR2 are LNHNV and YYDKDF (reference sequence). CDR3 in DNA: TGTGCCACCAGCAAACCGGGACTAGCGGGCACAGATACGCAGTATTTT. Translated: CATSKPGLAGTDTQYF.

This clone qualifies as medium-sized. V is TRBV6-1 and J is TRBJ1-2; 7 nucleotides line up with TRBD1. V dropped 8 bases and J dropped 1; count of bases not matched to a gene: 4. The V gene's germline CDR1 is MNHNS and CDR2 SASEGT. The CDR3 covers 13 residues. CDR3 nucleotide sequence: TGTGCCAGCCAGGGGGTTATTAACTATGGCTACACCTTC. This translates into CASQGVINYGYTF.

DNA of the CDR3: TGCGCCAGCAGCTTGGAGGGACAGGGGAATTCACCCCTCCACTTT. Protein: CASSLEGQGNSPLHF. This chain links TRBV5-1 with TRBJ1-6, with 10 bases that match TRBD1. Germline-derived CDR1 and CDR2 are SGHRS and YFSETQ. This CDR3 is built from 15 residues. Unmatched junction bases numbered 1, after V lost 0 bases and J lost 7 bases.

The V call is TRBV28, the J call TRBJ2-5; tentative D call: TRBD1 (5 bases). V was trimmed by 8 bases and J by 6 bases, leaving 19 bases between them. CDR3 length equals 14 residues. Germline assignment: CDR1 MDHEN and CDR2 SYDVKM. Here the CDR3 reads CASHQAGREKTQYF. DNA for the CDR3: TGTGCCAGCCACCAAGCCGGCAGGGAAAAGACCCAGTACTTC.

The rearrangement uses TRBV4-1 and TRBJ1-4, with 7 bases lining up with TRBD1. The germline CDR1 and CDR2 sequences are MGHRA and YSYEKL. V lost 3 bases to trimming and J lost 2 bases; unmatched junction nucleotides: 6. The CDR3 runs to 16 residues. Written as DNA, the CDR3 is TGCGCCAGCAGCCAGGCACAGGGGATCACTAATGAAAAACTGTTTTTT. Its translation is CASSQAQGITNEKLFF.

The chain has TRBV6-1 and TRBJ2-5, with TRBD2 matching 12 bases. Germline V CDR1 and CDR2: MNHNS, SASEGT. V lost 6 bases and J lost 5; bases outside the gene matches: 4. The CDR3 is 14 amino acids. DNA of the CDR3: TGTGCCAGCAGGCTAGCGGGAGGGCCGGAGACCCAGTACTTC. As protein: CASRLAGGPETQYF.

The V call is TRBV11-3, the J call TRBJ1-6; 11 nucleotides match TRBD1. Germline values: CDR1 SGHNT, CDR2 YENEEA. The CDR3 has 16 residues. V lost 3 bases to trimming and J lost 5 bases; unmatched junction nucleotides: 3. The CDR3 coding sequence is TGTGCCAGCAGCTTGGGACAGGGGGGAAATAATTCACCCCTCCACTTT. As protein: CASSLGQGGNNSPLHF. Supplemented by reference TRBV11-3 and TRBJ1-6, the full variable domain reads EAGVVQSPRYKIIEKKQPVAFWCNPISGHNTLYWYLQNLGQGPELLIRYENEEAVDDSQLPKDRFSAERLKGVDSTLKIQPAELGDSAVYLCASSLGQGGNNSPLHFGNGTRLTVT.

The chain uses TRBV18 and TRBJ2-7; D perhaps matches TRBD1 (6 bases). This CDR3 spans 13 amino acids. CDR1 and CDR2 from the germline V gene are KGHSH and LQKENI. Trimming stripped 3 bases from V and 11 bases from J, with 17 bases between. The CDR3 spells CASSPSGTSSKYF. The CDR3 region has the DNA TGTGCCAGCTCACCCTCGGGGACATCGAGTAAGTACTTC.

This chain links TRBV5-6 with TRBJ1-3; TRBD1 agrees at 9 bases. Germline V gene sequence: CDR1 SGHDT, CDR2 YYEEEE. J lost 5 bases, V lost 4 bases, and 7 bases had no gene match. CDR3 length: 15 residues. CDR3 nucleotides: TGTGCCAGCAGCGCCAAGGGACAGGGCAGAAACACCATATATTTT. Translation gives CASSAKGQGRNTIYF.

This chain joins TRBV4-1 and TRBJ2-5; 10 bases are shared with TRBD1. Germline-derived CDR1 and CDR2 are MGHRA and YSYEKL. CDR3 length: 16 amino acids. The V and J ends lost 5 bases and 11 bases, in that order; junction bases with no gene match: 17. CDR3 amino acids: CASSEAPGQGTSRQYF. CDR3 DNA: TGCGCCAGCAGCGAAGCTCCGGGACAGGGGACATCCCGACAGTACTTC.

This clone was seen a few times. A far larger clone lies a single base away; this is likely a read error. The V call is TRBV10-2, the J call TRBJ2-5, with 10 bases fitting TRBD2. Trimming removed 2 bases from V and 0 bases from J; junction bases left unmatched: 6. There are 17 residues in the CDR3. Germline CDR1 is WSHSY and CDR2 is SAAADI. CDR3 residues: CASSEPGTSADQETQYF. The CDR3 nucleotides read TGCGCCAGCAGTGAGCCTGGGACTAGCGCGGACCAAGAGACCCAGTACTTC.

The chain uses TRBV7-3 and TRBJ1-2, with 7 bases lining up with TRBD1. The CDR3 is 14 residues long. Trimming at V came to 5 bases and at J to 3 bases, leaving 6 bases not matched to a gene. Germline V gene sequence: CDR1 SGHTA, CDR2 FQGTGA. CDR3 sequence reads: CASSSTGTDYGYTF. The CDR3 DNA is TGTGCCAGCAGCAGCACCGGGACAGACTATGGCTACACCTTC.

The table lists this clone with a count of one. The chain employs TRBV11-2 and TRBJ2-1; D gene ambiguous. The CDR3 spans 13 residues. The V gene lost 2 bases and the J gene lost 10 bases, with 12 bases spanning the gap. Germline V gene sequence: CDR1 SGHAT, CDR2 FQNNGV. CDR3 protein: CASSLSQVEEQFF. Here the CDR3 DNA reads TGTGCCAGCAGCTTAAGTCAGGTGGAAGAGCAGTTCTTC.

The chain couples TRBV19 to TRBJ1-5; 9 bases are a match to TRBD1. The CDR3 totals 14 residues. CDR1 and CDR2 from the germline V gene are LNHDA and SQIVND (reference sequence). V was pared by 6 bases and J by 5 bases, with 5 bases of the junction left unmatched. The CDR3, as DNA: TGTGCCAGTAGCCCCGGACAGGGGCATCAGCCCCAGCATTTT. Amino acid sequence: CASSPGQGHQPQHF.

The rearrangement uses TRBV7-9 and TRBJ2-1, with D possibly being TRBD1 (6 bases). This CDR3 has 15 residues. With 5 bases removed from V and 4 bases from J, the gap between germline ends came to 15 bases. In germline, CDR1 is SEHNR, CDR2 FQNEAQ (reference sequence). CDR3 coding DNA: TGTGCCAGCAGCCCGTCCCGGGACATTTACAATGAGCAGTTCTTC. This codes for CASSPSRDIYNEQFF.

On this clone itself: Compared with germline, one end of the junction differs, possibly owing to a read error. The chain has TRBV7-9 and TRBJ1-2, with a possible D match to TRBD1 (5 bases). This CDR3 is 17 amino acids long. Germline CDR1 is SEHNR and CDR2 is FQNEAQ (reference sequence). CDR3 DNA: TGTTCCAGCAGCTTAGGGGCGCGGGCCGACCCCCGACGCGGCTACACCTTC. Protein product: CSSSLGARADPRRGYTF.

The chain links TRBV10-3 to TRBJ1-5, with TRBD1 as a possible D gene (5 bases). Germline-derived CDR1 and CDR2 are ENHRY and SYGVKD. The CDR3 is 14 amino acids. The ends were cut back, 0 bases at V and 4 bases at J, with 7 bases in the middle. CDR3 sequence: CAISESSGNQPQHF. The DNA for the CDR3 is TGTGCCATCAGTGAGTCGTCAGGGAATCAGCCCCAGCATTTT.

The chain joins TRBV7-8 to TRBJ2-7; 7 bases fit TRBD1. CDR1 and CDR2 from the germline V gene are SGHVS and FQNEAQ. The CDR3 sequence is 14 residues long. V lost 0 bases, J lost 4 bases, and 3 bases stayed unmatched. The CDR3 sequence: CASSLAGQIYEQYF. DNA for the CDR3: TGTGCCAGCAGCTTAGCGGGACAGATTTACGAGCAGTACTTC.

The rearrangement joins TRBV28 to TRBJ2-5, with TRBD2 matching 10 bases. Germline V gene lookup returns CDR1 MDHEN and CDR2 SYDVKM. This CDR3 has 14 amino acids. V lost 3 bases and J lost 4; bases outside the gene matches: 2. The CDR3 DNA follows: TGTGCCAGCAGTTTCCTAGCGGGAGTAGAGACCCAGTACTTC. The encoded protein is CASSFLAGVETQYF.

The genes are TRBV5-4 and TRBJ2-7; 7 nucleotides match TRBD2. CDR1 and CDR2 from the germline V gene are SGHNT and YYREEE (reference sequence). V lost 4 bases and J lost 4; bases outside the gene matches: 11. This CDR3 is built from 15 residues. The DNA for the CDR3 is TGTGCCAGCAGCCCGAAGGGCGGGGGAAAGTACGAGCAGTACTTC. Translated, it gives CASSPKGGGKYEQYF.

This rearrangement joins TRBV18 to TRBJ2-1; TRBD2 matches 9 bases. CDR3 length equals 15 residues. V trimming: 3 bases; J trimming: 10 bases; junction bases outside the gene matches: 10. Germline CDR1 reads KGHSH; CDR2 reads LQKENI. The CDR3 protein is CASSPSGGGAVEQFF. The CDR3 DNA reads as TGTGCCAGCTCACCGTCCGGCGGGGGGGCTGTGGAGCAGTTCTTC.

The V and J genes are TRBV7-2 and TRBJ2-1; 9 bases line up with TRBD2. The V gene's germline CDR1 is SGHTA and CDR2 FQGNSA. CDR3 size: 18 residues. After removal of 2 bases from V and 0 bases from J, the junction contained 8 bases not matched to a gene. CDR3 in DNA: TGTGCCAGCAGCTTAAAACCCTTTAGCGGGAGCTCCTACAATGAGCAGTTCTTC. Its protein product is CASSLKPFSGSSYNEQFF.

The chain employs TRBV5-1 and TRBJ2-2; TRBD1 matches 10 bases. V was pared by 4 bases and J by 6 bases, with 9 bases of the junction left unmatched. The V gene's germline CDR1 is SGHRS and CDR2 YFSETQ. This CDR3 is built from 16 residues. CDR3 region: CASSDAGTGEAGELFF. The CDR3 DNA reads TGCGCCAGCAGCGACGCCGGGACAGGGGAAGCCGGGGAGCTGTTTTTT.

The CDR3 bases are TGTGCCAGCGGGTCACAGGGGCTCACTGAAGCTTTCTTT. Residues: CASGSQGLTEAFF. This chain connects TRBV19 to TRBJ1-1; 7 nucleotides line up with TRBD1. J lost 4 bases, V lost 9 bases, and 8 bases had no gene match. CDR1 is LNHDA and CDR2 is SQIVND in the germline V gene (reference sequence). The CDR3 length is 13 residues.

This sequence joins TRBV5-1 and TRBJ1-1; D may be TRBD1 (6 bases). Germline CDR1 reads SGHRS; CDR2 reads YFSETQ. With 5 bases removed from V and 1 base from J, the gap between germline ends came to 15 bases. This CDR3 spans 15 amino acids. The DNA for the CDR3 is TGCGCCAGCAGGCCGACGGCGGGGGCGAACACTGAAGCTTTCTTT. Its translation is CASRPTAGANTEAFF.

The V call is TRBV9, the J call TRBJ2-7, with 9 bases aligning to TRBD2. CDR1 and CDR2 from the germline V gene are SGDLS and YYNGEE. V lost 2 bases and J lost 6; bases outside the gene matches: 6. The CDR3 spans 14 residues. The CDR3 DNA follows: TGTGCCAGCAGCGTTCGGCTAGCGGGAAGCGAGCAGTACTTC. Translated, it gives CASSVRLAGSEQYF.

This rearrangement joins TRBV5-1 to TRBJ2-5; 8 bases agree with TRBD2. V trimming: 7 bases; J trimming: 2 bases; junction bases outside the gene matches: 7. Germline CDR1 reads SGHRS; CDR2 reads YFSETQ. The CDR3 totals 14 residues. Written as DNA, the CDR3 is TGCGCCAGCTCCCGGGGGGGAAAACAAGAGACCCAGTACTTC. Protein: CASSRGGKQETQYF. Drawing the rest from reference TRBV5-1 and TRBJ2-5, the complete variable domain is KAGVTQTPRYLIKTRGQQVTLSCSPISGHRSVSWYQQTPGQGLQFLFEYFSETQRNKGNFPGRFSGRQFSNSRSEMNVSTLELGDSALYLCASSRGGKQETQYFGPGTRLLVL.

The genes are TRBV7-2 and TRBJ1-1; D is uncertain. CDR1 and CDR2 (germline): SGHTA, FQGNSA. This CDR3 region has 14 residues. Trimming removed 5 bases from V and 3 bases from J, with 13 bases in between. The CDR3 protein is CASSPYTIYTEAFF. CDR3 in DNA: TGTGCCAGCAGCCCCTACACTATTTACACTGAAGCTTTCTTT.

The genes are TRBV6-5 and TRBJ2-1, with TRBD2 as a possible D gene (6 bases). Germline V lookup: CDR1 MNHEY, CDR2 SVGAGI. The CDR3 runs to 14 residues. The V gene lost 5 bases and the J gene lost 5 bases, with 13 bases spanning the gap. The CDR3 DNA is TGTGCCAGCAGTGATAGACTAGGTAACAATGAGCAGTTCTTC. Protein sequence: CASSDRLGNNEQFF.